This TCR beta chain originates from a study of radiotherapy plus CTLA-4 blockade in lung cancer. Across the study: Objective response was observed in roughly 20% of patients, and disease control in roughly 31%.

Germline CDR1 MNHNS, CDR2 SASEGT. CDR3 length equals 14 residues. Trimming shortened V by 6 bases and J by 0 bases, and 11 bases separated the two germline ends. Assay used: immunoSEQ multiplex PCR; TCRdb lists only in-frame clones, some missing. Among some 80,000 clones listed, around 81% were seen once. Study-level points and caveats: Once radiotherapy plus ipilimumab had been given, TCR clones derived from tumor expanded in blood.

On this clone itself: Its antigen is as yet unknown.

Focal radiation plus CTLA-4 blockade with ipilimumab was administered to patients who had chemo-refractory metastatic non-small-cell lung cancer. Sample: peripheral blood, taken from a patient treated with radiotherapy plus ipilimumab. The sequence came from a human donor with non-small cell lung cancer whose response to radiotherapy plus ipilimumab could not be evaluated. Some clones in this sample may be carry-over from other donors' samples. This rearrangement joins TRBV6-1 to TRBJ1-1; D is uncertain. The DNA of the CDR3 is TGTGCCAGCAGACAGATAAATCTGAACACTGAAGCTTTCTTT. Protein product: CASRQINLNTEAFF.